A single sample gave rise to the 17 T cell receptor beta chains below, sequenced in a study of T cell responses to AZD1222 COVID-19 vaccine. The assay was immunoSEQ multiplex PCR, and TCRdb's table has in-frame clones only and misses some. Counted here are about 94,000 clones, 90% occurring once; the ten biggest clones make up over 7.5%. The material sequenced was peripheral blood, taken on day 0 of AZD1222 vaccination. The receptors were gathered from an adult in good health.

This clone was seen just once. The gene calls are TRBV19 and TRBJ2-5, with 8 bases fitting TRBD1. V gave up 3 bases and J gave up 6 bases; unmatched junction bases: 9. The CDR3 loop spans 15 amino acids. Germline assignment: CDR1 LNHDA and CDR2 SQIVND (reference sequence). In DNA, the CDR3 is TGTGCCAGTAGTATGCAGGACAGGGTTTTGAAGACCCAGTACTTC. It is translated as CASSMQDRVLKTQYF.

The chain uses TRBV6-5 and TRBJ1-1; no clear D gene. V was trimmed by 5 bases and J by 0 bases, leaving 13 bases between them. CDR3 size: 15 residues. Germline lookup yields CDR1 MNHEY and CDR2 SVGAGI. Here the CDR3 reads CASSTPTTMNTEAFF. The CDR3 nucleotides read TGTGCCAGCAGTACCCCGACTACGATGAACACTGAAGCTTTCTTT.

The chain has TRBV28 and TRBJ2-2; 12 nucleotides match TRBD2. After removal of 0 bases from V and 6 bases from J, the junction contained 5 bases not matched to a gene. Germline CDR1 MDHEN, CDR2 SYDVKM. CDR3 size: 17 residues. CDR3 region: CASSLWRLAGGPGELFF. In nucleotides, the CDR3 is TGTGCCAGCAGTTTATGGCGCCTAGCGGGGGGGCCCGGGGAGCTGTTTTTT.

The rearrangement joins TRBV6-5 to TRBJ2-2, with D possibly matching TRBD1 (6 bases). V was pared by 10 bases and J by 2 bases, with 14 bases between. The CDR3 has 14 residues. CDR1 is MNHEY and CDR2 is SVGAGI in the germline V gene. CDR3: CATVDSLNTGELFF. The CDR3, as DNA: TGTGCCACCGTGGACAGCCTAAACACCGGGGAGCTGTTTTTT.

The chain joins TRBV7-9 to TRBJ2-7, with 13 bases aligning to TRBD2. V lost 5 bases to trimming and J lost 0 bases; unmatched junction nucleotides: 7. The CDR3 spans 17 residues. Germline CDR1 and CDR2: SEHNR and FQNEAQ (reference sequence). The CDR3 reads CASSPGTSGASSYEQYF. The DNA for the CDR3 is TGTGCCAGCAGCCCCGGGACTAGCGGGGCGAGCTCCTACGAGCAGTACTTC.

The genes are TRBV7-2 and TRBJ1-1; D is unresolved. Trimming left V 3 bases short and J 0 bases short, with 5 bases between. This CDR3 has 13 amino acids. Per the germline V gene, CDR1 is SGHTA and CDR2 is FQGNSA. In DNA, the CDR3 is TGTGCCAGCAGCTTGGGGATGAACACTGAAGCTTTCTTT. Translating gives CASSLGMNTEAFF.

The CDR3: CASSQGLIRGHYGYTF. The DNA of the CDR3 is TGCGCCAGCAGCCAAGGGCTTATACGGGGGCACTATGGCTACACCTTC. The rearrangement links TRBV4-1 to TRBJ1-2, with D perhaps TRBD1 (6 bases). Looked up from germline, CDR1 is MGHRA and CDR2 is YSYEKL. Trimming took 1 base from V and 3 from J, leaving 15 bases between them. CDR3 length equals 16 residues.

The CDR3 loop is CAGSDRVGYGYTF. DNA for the CDR3: TGTGCCGGATCAGACAGGGTCGGCTATGGCTACACCTTC. This sequence joins TRBV19 and TRBJ1-2; TRBD1 matches at 7 bases. Germline loops: CDR1 LNHDA, CDR2 SQIVND (reference sequence). The trim removed 11 bases at V and 4 bases at J, leaving 10 bases unmatched. The CDR3 is made up of 13 amino acids.

This sequence joins TRBV12-5 and TRBJ1-1; no firm D call. The CDR3 is 12 amino acids. CDR1 and CDR2 (germline): LGHNT, FRNRAP. Trimming removed 3 bases from V and 3 bases from J, with 5 bases in between. The CDR3 region has the DNA TGTGCTAGTGGTTTAGGGTACACTGAAGCTTTCTTT. Its protein product is CASGLGYTEAFF. The full variable domain, in which reference TRBV12-5 and TRBJ1-1 provide the parts outside the CDR3, is DARVTQTPRHKVTEMGQEVTMRCQPILGHNTVFWYRQTMMQGLELLAYFRNRAPLDDSGMPKDRFSAEMPDATLATLKIQPSEPRDSAVYFCASGLGYTEAFFGQGTRLTVV.

This sequence joins TRBV18 and TRBJ1-6; D is unclear. The CDR3 has 14 residues. In germline, CDR1 is KGHSH, CDR2 LQKENI. Deletions cut 4 bases from V and 8 bases from J, with 12 bases between. The CDR3 DNA reads as TGTGCCAGCTCACAGGGATCGGAGGATTCACCCCTCCACTTT. It specifies CASSQGSEDSPLHF.

This chain joins TRBV10-3 and TRBJ1-2; the D gene is possibly TRBD1 (5 bases). V gave up 5 bases and J gave up 10 bases, with 17 bases separating them. The CDR3 covers 13 residues. CDR1 and CDR2 (germline): ENHRY, SYGVKD. CDR3 region: CAISYRGEGDYTF. CDR3 nucleotides: TGTGCCATCAGTTACCGGGGGGAGGGCGACTACACCTTC.

The sample holds one count of this clone. This chain joins TRBV11-3 and TRBJ1-1; D is ambiguous. Looked up from germline, CDR1 is SGHNT and CDR2 is YENEEA. V was clipped by 0 bases and J by 8 bases, with 10 bases between them. CDR3 length: 13 amino acids. CDR3 bases: TGTGCCAGCAGCTTAGATGCGGGAACCGAAGCTTTCTTT. Protein: CASSLDAGTEAFF. Full variable domain (missing parts from reference TRBV11-3 and TRBJ1-1): EAGVVQSPRYKIIEKKQPVAFWCNPISGHNTLYWYLQNLGQGPELLIRYENEEAVDDSQLPKDRFSAERLKGVDSTLKIQPAELGDSAVYLCASSLDAGTEAFFGQGTRLTVV.

The rearrangement links TRBV7-3 to TRBJ2-6, with D possibly matching TRBD1 (5 bases). The length of the CDR3 is 16 residues. Deletions cut 4 bases from V and 0 bases from J, with 10 bases between. Per germline, CDR1 SGHTA and CDR2 FQGTGA. The CDR3 DNA reads as TGTGCCAGCAGCTCCCTACAGGACTCTGGGGCCAACGTCCTGACTTTC. Encoded protein: CASSSLQDSGANVLTF.

The chain is built from TRBV29-1 and TRBJ2-1, with D unclear. Trimming stripped 3 bases from V and 5 bases from J, with 2 bases between. Germline V gene data show CDR1 as SQVTM and CDR2 as ANQGSEA. CDR3 length equals 10 residues. This CDR3 is CSVEDNEQFF. DNA for the CDR3: TGCAGCGTTGAGGACAATGAGCAGTTCTTC.

This chain connects TRBV9 to TRBJ2-3; D remains unclear. Trimming took off 0 bases at V and 2 bases at J, with 10 bases between the two ends. The CDR3 has 15 amino acids. Germline V gene sequence: CDR1 SGDLS, CDR2 YYNGEE. CDR3 loop: CASSVATTATDTQYF. CDR3 nucleotide sequence: TGTGCCAGCAGCGTAGCTACGACCGCCACAGATACGCAGTATTTT.

The chain employs TRBV2 and TRBJ1-4, with 7 bases matching TRBD1. After removal of 6 bases from V and 0 bases from J, the junction contained 4 bases not matched to a gene. Looked up from germline, CDR1 is SNHLY and CDR2 is FYNNEI. The CDR3 loop spans 15 amino acids. Here the CDR3 DNA reads TGTGCCAGCAGCCCAGGGGGGTCAACTAATGAAAAACTGTTTTTT. This gives the protein CASSPGGSTNEKLFF.

The chain recombines TRBV6-2 or TRBV6-3 with TRBJ1-5; D call uncertain. V was cut by 2 bases and J by 2 bases, with 13 bases left in between. Germline assignment: CDR1 MNHEY and CDR2 SVGEGT. The CDR3 contains 16 residues. This CDR3 reads CASSYRQYGGNQPQHF. For the CDR3, the DNA is TGTGCCAGCAGTTACCGCCAATATGGGGGCAATCAGCCCCAGCATTTT.